The next 30 T cell receptor beta chains were all read from a single sample in a study of blood T cell repertoires in COVID-19. Here immunoSEQ multiplex PCR was the method, and the copy in TCRdb shows in-frame clones only, minus some. This table has about 60,000 clones, roughly 87% appearing once. The sequencing input was peripheral blood. The receptors shown here come from a human donor with acute or convalescent COVID-19. The donor label of this sample is uncertain.

In its sample, this clone was seen many times. The genes are TRBV4-1 and TRBJ2-5, with 9 bases lining up with TRBD1. Germline CDR1 reads MGHRA; CDR2 reads YSYEKL. CDR3 length: 15 amino acids. J gave up 5 bases and V 2 bases, and 6 bases lay outside the gene matches. CDR3 region: CASSQHNRGLETQYF. The CDR3 bases are TGCGCCAGCAGCCAACACAACAGGGGGCTTGAGACCCAGTACTTC.

This clone has only one observation. V gene TRBV2 combines with J gene TRBJ2-1; TRBD1 might be the D (7 bases). This CDR3 comprises 14 residues. Germline lookup yields CDR1 SNHLY and CDR2 FYNNEI. Trimming stripped 6 bases from V and 7 bases from J, with 16 bases between. In nucleotides, the CDR3 is TGTGCCAGCAGAGAGACAGGGAGGTTGAATGAGCAGTTCTTC. Its translation is CASRETGRLNEQFF.

V and J are TRBV6-4 and TRBJ2-5; 7 bases match TRBD1. Losses at the gene ends were 1 base for V and 1 base for J; bases not matched to a gene: 3. Germline lookup yields CDR1 MRHNA and CDR2 SNTAGT. The CDR3 consists of 15 residues. CDR3 loop: CASSDLPGGQETQYF. The CDR3 DNA follows: TGTGCCAGCAGTGACTTACCAGGGGGCCAAGAGACCCAGTACTTC.

The rearrangement links TRBV5-1 to TRBJ2-1; perhaps TRBD2 as D (6 bases). CDR1 is SGHRS and CDR2 is YFSETQ in the germline V gene. V was clipped by 6 bases and J by 4 bases, with 11 bases between them. The CDR3 totals 13 residues. This CDR3 reads CASTPSGYNEQFF. As DNA, the CDR3 is TGCGCCAGCACCCCAAGCGGGTACAATGAGCAGTTCTTC.

The rearrangement links TRBV19 to TRBJ2-3; 10 bases align to TRBD1. V dropped 4 bases and J dropped 4; count of bases not matched to a gene: 8. The CDR3 covers 16 residues. Germline V gene data show CDR1 as LNHDA and CDR2 as SQIVND (reference sequence). The CDR3 sequence is CASSTGGTGAADTQYF. The DNA of the CDR3 is TGTGCCAGTAGTACAGGGGGGACAGGGGCGGCAGATACGCAGTATTTT. Looking up the rest from reference TRBV19 and TRBJ2-3 gives the full variable domain: DGGITQSPKYLFRKEGQNVTLSCEQNLNHDAMYWYRQDPGQGLRLIYYSQIVNDFQKGDIAEGYSVSREKKESFPLTVTSAQKNPTAFYLCASSTGGTGAADTQYFGPGTRLTVL.

The chain employs TRBV5-1 and TRBJ2-7; 9 bases map to TRBD2. After removal of 3 bases from V and 5 bases from J, the junction contained 9 bases not matched to a gene. Germline lookup yields CDR1 SGHRS and CDR2 YFSETQ. The CDR3 has 15 residues. Here the CDR3 DNA reads TGCGCCAGCAGCTCATTAGCGGGAGTAATCCACGAGCAGTACTTC. It codes for CASSSLAGVIHEQYF.

This chain connects TRBV24-1 to TRBJ2-5, with 10 bases lining up with TRBD1. Germline V gives CDR1 KGHDR, CDR2 SFDVKD. The V and J ends lost 4 bases and 5 bases, in that order; junction bases with no gene match: 6. The CDR3 is made up of 15 amino acids. The CDR3 nucleotides are TGTGCCACCAGTGAACCGGGACAGGGGCGGGAGACCCAGTACTTC. Translation gives CATSEPGQGRETQYF.

The chain uses TRBV5-1 and TRBJ2-3; 8 bases are a match to TRBD1. Germline V CDR1 and CDR2: SGHRS, YFSETQ. With V trimmed by 4 bases and J by 7 bases, 8 bases remained unmatched. CDR3 length equals 14 residues. The CDR3 region is CASSNGQGANTQYF. The DNA of the CDR3 is TGCGCCAGCAGCAACGGACAGGGCGCAAATACGCAGTATTTT.

The chain employs TRBV19 and TRBJ1-4; 10 bases match TRBD1. CDR1 and CDR2 (germline): LNHDA, SQIVND (reference sequence). V was clipped by 4 bases and J by 1 base; unmatched bases: 3. The CDR3 extends over 16 amino acids. The CDR3 region is CASSTRTGGTNEKLFF. The CDR3, as DNA: TGTGCCAGTAGTACCCGGACAGGGGGAACTAATGAAAAACTGTTTTTT.

The chain joins TRBV12-2 to TRBJ2-1; no check of the table's D call, TRBD2, against the DNA was made. TRBV12-2 is given as a pseudogene. CDR3 length: 16 residues. As DNA, the CDR3 is TGTGCAAGTCGCTTAAAGTCTAGCGGGGCTTACAATGAGCAGTTCTTC. Amino acids: CASRLKSSGAYNEQFF.

This clone has only a few counts. This chain joins TRBV5-4 and TRBJ1-2; D may be TRBD1 (6 bases). Per germline, CDR1 SGHNT and CDR2 YYREEE (reference sequence). V was clipped by 4 bases and J by 5 bases, with 15 bases between them. The CDR3 totals 14 residues. The CDR3 spells CASSPAGERYGYTF. CDR3 nucleotide sequence: TGTGCCAGCAGCCCGGCAGGGGAAAGGTATGGCTACACCTTC.

This sequence joins TRBV28 and TRBJ2-4; D unclear. Trimming pared 4 bases from V and 1 base from J, leaving 5 bases between. The CDR3 is 13 amino acids. Looked up from germline, CDR1 is MDHEN and CDR2 is SYDVKM. The CDR3 loop is CASSSVAKNIQYF. Written as DNA, the CDR3 is TGTGCCAGCAGTTCAGTTGCCAAAAACATTCAGTACTTC.

J is TRBJ1-1 and V is TRBV6-5; tentatively, D is TRBD1 (5 bases). The V gene lost 7 bases and the J gene lost 10 bases, with 19 bases spanning the gap. CDR1 MNHEY and CDR2 SVGAGI come from the germline V gene. This CDR3 has 13 amino acids. CDR3 sequence (DNA): TGTGCCAGCATCAAAAAGGGCTCCGGGGGAGCTTTCTTT. This translates into CASIKKGSGGAFF.

As to this clone: The junction shows a germline mismatch at one end, possibly a read error. The rearrangement uses TRBV5-4 and TRBJ1-2; 7 bases fit TRBD1. CDR3 length equals 13 residues. The germline gives CDR1 SGHNT, CDR2 YYREEE (reference sequence). CDR3 residues: CASRLGQFPSYTF. The DNA of the CDR3 is TGTGCCAGCAGGTTGGGACAGTTCCCCAGCTACACCTTC. The variable domain in full, with the rest retrieved from reference TRBV5-4 and TRBJ1-2, is ETGVTQSPTHLIKTRGQQVTLRCSSQSGHNTVSWYQQALGQGPQFIFQYYREEENGRGNFPPRFSGLQFPNYSSELNVNALELDDSALYLCASRLGQFPSYTFGSGTRLTVV.

Here the CDR3 DNA reads TGCAGCGTAGTGGGGACTAGCGGGGGGTGGAATGAGCAGTTCTTC. This sequence encodes CSVVGTSGGWNEQFF. The chain couples TRBV29-1 to TRBJ2-1; 15 nucleotides align to TRBD2. The trim removed 6 bases at V and 7 bases at J, leaving 7 bases unmatched. Germline loops: CDR1 SQVTM, CDR2 ANQGSEA. The CDR3 sequence is 15 residues long.

The chain combines TRBV7-9 with TRBJ2-3, with 10 nucleotides matching TRBD2. CDR3 length equals 16 residues. CDR1 is SEHNR and CDR2 is FQNEAQ in the germline V gene (reference sequence). V was pared by 3 bases and J by 3 bases, with 6 bases of the junction left unmatched. Here the CDR3 reads CASSFLAGGFTDTQYF. Here the CDR3 DNA reads TGTGCCAGCAGCTTTTTAGCGGGAGGCTTTACAGATACGCAGTATTTT.

The V gene is TRBV7-3, the J gene TRBJ1-6, with D possibly being TRBD1 (5 bases). CDR3 length: 13 residues. The V gene lost 5 bases and the J gene lost 10 bases, with 12 bases spanning the gap. The germline CDR1 and CDR2 sequences are SGHTA and FQGTGA. DNA for the CDR3: TGTGCCAGCAGCCCCGACAGACGGTCACCCCTCCACTTT. Translating gives CASSPDRRSPLHF.

The genes are TRBV18 and TRBJ2-2; D unclear. The germline V gene has CDR1 KGHSH and CDR2 LQKENI. This CDR3 has 14 residues. V lost 3 bases, J lost 7 bases, and 12 bases lay in between. The CDR3 protein is CASSPPSAHGELFF. The CDR3 region has the DNA TGTGCCAGCTCACCCCCCAGCGCCCACGGGGAGCTGTTTTTT. The full variable domain, completed using reference TRBV18 and TRBJ2-2, is NAGVMQNPRHLVRRRGQEARLRCSPMKGHSHVYWYRQLPEEGLKFMVYLQKENIIDESGMPKERFSAEFPKEGPSILRIQQVVRGDSAAYFCASSPPSAHGELFFGEGSRLTVL.

V is TRBV5-1 and J is TRBJ2-1; 10 bases fit TRBD2. The CDR3 is made up of 16 amino acids. With V trimmed by 0 bases and J by 6 bases, 6 bases remained unmatched. In germline, CDR1 is SGHRS, CDR2 YFSETQ. CDR3 nucleotide sequence: TGCGCCAGCAGCTTGGGGACTAGCGGTACTGGCAATGAGCAGTTCTTC. This codes for CASSLGTSGTGNEQFF.

The chain links TRBV24-1 to TRBJ2-3; 9 bases are a match to TRBD1. Germline assignment: CDR1 KGHDR and CDR2 SFDVKD. The CDR3 is made up of 18 amino acids. Trimming took 4 bases from V and 0 from J; bases not matched to a gene: 10. The CDR3 reads CATSEVGTGTTSTDTQYF. For the CDR3, the DNA is TGTGCCACCAGTGAGGTCGGGACAGGGACGACTAGCACAGATACGCAGTATTTT.

This chain uses TRBV5-1 with TRBJ1-6; D is uncertain. V lost 2 bases and J lost 5, with 5 bases in between. This CDR3 is built from 13 residues. From germline, CDR1 is SGHRS and CDR2 YFSETQ. Written as DNA, the CDR3 is TGCGCCAGCAGCTTAACAGATAATTCACCCCTCCACTTT. Protein: CASSLTDNSPLHF.

The rearrangement links TRBV12-3 or TRBV12-4 to TRBJ1-2; no clear D gene. The ends were cut back, 10 bases at V and 1 base at J, with 4 bases in the middle. This CDR3 has 10 residues. CDR3 amino acids: CAIHNYGYTF. As DNA, the CDR3 is TGTGCCATCCATAACTATGGCTACACCTTC.

V gene TRBV29-1 combines with J gene TRBJ1-1, with D possibly matching TRBD1 (6 bases). Germline lookup yields CDR1 SQVTM and CDR2 ANQGSEA. Between the trimmed V and J ends, which lost 5 bases and 4 bases, there was a span of 14 bases. The CDR3 covers 13 residues. CDR3 sequence: CSVSTGRITEAFF. The CDR3 DNA is TGCAGCGTTAGTACAGGGCGAATCACTGAAGCTTTCTTT.

Only a few counts were recorded for this clone. V usage is TRBV3-1 (or the pseudogene TRBV3-2) and J usage is TRBJ1-1; D call uncertain. CDR1 and CDR2 from the germline V gene are LGHDT and YNNKEL (reference sequence). V gave up 6 bases and J gave up 4 bases, with 15 bases separating them. The CDR3 runs to 14 residues. The CDR3 sequence: CASSRGQLRTEAFF. The CDR3, as DNA: TGTGCCAGCAGTCGGGGTCAACTACGCACTGAAGCTTTCTTT.

V gene TRBV6-4 combines with J gene TRBJ2-3; no clear D gene. Germline V gene lookup returns CDR1 MRHNA and CDR2 SNTAGT. The CDR3 covers 13 residues. The V and J ends lost 2 bases and 1 base respectively, with 4 bases between them. CDR3 protein: CASSDRGTDTQYF. Here the CDR3 DNA reads TGTGCCAGCAGTGACCGGGGCACAGATACGCAGTATTTT.

The V gene is TRBV9, the J gene TRBJ2-7; 11 bases are shared with TRBD2. Unmatched junction bases numbered 10, after V lost 3 bases and J lost 5 bases. CDR3 length: 16 amino acids. Germline-derived CDR1 and CDR2 are SGDLS and YYNGEE. In nucleotides, the CDR3 is TGTGCCAGCAGCGGATCTAGCGGGAGGAGGCAGGACGAGCAGTACTTC. This encodes CASSGSSGRRQDEQYF.

This chain connects TRBV11-2 to TRBJ1-1, with 7 bases matching TRBD1. Trimming removed 11 bases from V and 3 bases from J; junction bases left unmatched: 12. This CDR3 region has 14 residues. The germline V gene has CDR1 SGHAT and CDR2 FQNNGV. The chain's CDR3 is CADVPDRRDTEAFF. CDR3 sequence (DNA): TGTGCCGATGTCCCGGACAGGCGGGACACTGAAGCTTTCTTT.

This chain joins TRBV11-2 and TRBJ2-3, with 10 bases lining up with TRBD1. The CDR3 is made up of 16 amino acids. After removal of 3 bases from V and 1 base from J, the junction contained 4 bases not matched to a gene. From germline, CDR1 is SGHAT and CDR2 FQNNGV. The CDR3 DNA is TGTGCCAGCAGCTTCCGACAGGGGGCTCGCACAGATACGCAGTATTTT. Translating it yields CASSFRQGARTDTQYF. The entire variable domain, with the rest obtained from reference TRBV11-2 and TRBJ2-3, is as follows: EAGVAQSPRYKIIEKRQSVAFWCNPISGHATLYWYQQILGQGPKLLIQFQNNGVVDDSQLPKDRFSAERLKGVDSTLKIQPAKLEDSAVYLCASSFRQGARTDTQYFGPGTRLTVL.

DNA for the CDR3: TGTGCCAGTAGTCGCCCGGGGGGGCTAGGAGATACGCAGTATTTT. Protein product: CASSRPGGLGDTQYF. The chain is built from TRBV19 and TRBJ2-3; 8 nucleotides align to TRBD2. V shed 5 bases and J 5 bases; nucleotides not matched to a gene: 9. Germline assignment: CDR1 LNHDA and CDR2 SQIVND (reference sequence). CDR3 length: 15 residues.

The rearrangement links TRBV28 to TRBJ2-2; D might be TRBD1 (5 bases). Germline V gene lookup returns CDR1 MDHEN and CDR2 SYDVKM. This CDR3 spans 15 amino acids. Trimming removed 7 bases from V and 2 bases from J, with 14 bases in between. The CDR3 DNA reads as TGTGCCAGCATTAGGGGCCTTAGAAACACCGGGGAGCTGTTTTTT. Translation gives CASIRGLRNTGELFF.